This T cell receptor beta chain was profiled in a study of blood T cell repertoires in COVID-19. Across the study: There were acute and convalescent COVID-19 samples, and they came from the United States, Italy and Spain. From T cells, B-cell-depleted T cells, or PBMCs came the material, which was cDNA or gDNA.

Recruited during active infection, patients (from Seattle) were subsequently followed longitudinally. In the source study's methods: Nucleated cell counts were estimated from reference gene primer amplification. TCRdb's copy holds only in-frame clones and misses some; the assay was immunoSEQ multiplex PCR. The D gene and trimming were derived from the DNA, and the V and J assignments and clone size from that table. The table shows hundreds of thousands of clones, with approximately 88% occurring only once. The germline gives CDR1 MNHEY, CDR2 SVGEGT. This CDR3 comprises 14 residues. V was pared by 5 bases and J by 5 bases, with 16 bases between.

The sequence came from a woman aged 25 to 39 with COVID-19, enrolled during active disease. J is TRBJ2-7 and V is TRBV6-2 or TRBV6-3; D is unresolved. The sequenced sample was peripheral blood. CDR3 sequence (DNA): TGTGCCAGCAGTCAATCCGCACCCTATGACGAGCAGTACGTC. It yields the protein CASSQSAPYDEQYV.